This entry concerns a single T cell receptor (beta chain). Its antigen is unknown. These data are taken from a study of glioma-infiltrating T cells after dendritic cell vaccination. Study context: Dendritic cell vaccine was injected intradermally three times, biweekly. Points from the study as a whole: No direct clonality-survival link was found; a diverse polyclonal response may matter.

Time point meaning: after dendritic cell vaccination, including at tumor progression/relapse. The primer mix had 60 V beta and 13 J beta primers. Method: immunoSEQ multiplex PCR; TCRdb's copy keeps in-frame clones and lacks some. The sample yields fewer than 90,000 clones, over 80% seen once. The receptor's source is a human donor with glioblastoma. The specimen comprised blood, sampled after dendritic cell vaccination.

CDR3 region: CASRNNRDWGNTIYF. The CDR3 DNA is TGTGCCAGCAGAAACAACAGGGATTGGGGAAACACCATATATTTT. The chain links TRBV2 to TRBJ1-3, with a weak D call TRBD1 (6 bases). Germline lookup yields CDR1 SNHLY and CDR2 FYNNEI. This CDR3 contains 15 residues. Trimming removed 6 bases from V and 4 bases from J, with 16 bases in between. The whole variable domain, remainder taken from reference TRBV2 and TRBJ1-3, is EPEVTQTPSHQVTQMGQEVILRCVPISNHLYFYWYRQILGQKVEFLVSFYNNEISEKSEIFDDQFSVERPDGSNFTLKIRSTKLEDSAMYFCASRNNRDWGNTIYFGEGSWLTVV.